The rows below give T cell receptor beta chains drawn from one sample of a study of early T cells in non-severe SARS-CoV-2 infection. TCRdb reprocessed the 5' RACE reads with MiXCR, giving one entry per CDR3 protein. The sample consists of some 77,000 distinct CDR3 sequences, over 9% of them appearing once. Material: whole blood. The receptors originated from an adult who was a healthcare worker with PCR-confirmed SARS-CoV-2 infection or an uninfected control (not recorded which). CDR3s include the opening cysteine and the closing phenylalanine or tryptophan. The order of the fields is clone size, D gene, J gene, V gene, CDR3 protein, CDR3 DNA. A D gene is named only where the DNA matches it firmly. Clone size is shown for a subset of rows, as once, few, many or a class of expanded clone.

size: many
D: TRBD2
J: TRBJ2-3
V: TRBV20-1
CDR3: CSGSGLAGDTQYF
DNA: TGCAGTGGGAGCGGACTAGCGGGAGATACGCAGTATTTT

size: -
D: TRBD2
J: TRBJ2-1
V: TRBV28
CDR3: CASSPTTSGLAGGYEQFF
DNA: TGTGCCAGCAGTCCCACCACCTCGGGACTAGCGGGAGGATATGAGCAGTTCTTC

size: -
D: -
J: TRBJ2-2
V: TRBV3-1
CDR3: CASSQDTWVGRAGELFF
DNA: TGTGCCAGCAGCCAAGATACGTGGGTCGGTCGAGCCGGGGAGCTGTTTTTT

size: -
D: -
J: TRBJ2-7
V: TRBV27
CDR3: CASSPGHLSYEQYF
DNA: TGTGCCAGCAGCCCAGGACACCTCTCCTACGAGCAGTACTTC

size: medium-sized
D: TRBD2
J: TRBJ2-3
V: TRBV10-3
CDR3: CAISESRTSGSTDTQYF
DNA: TGTGCCATCAGTGAGTCCCGGACTAGCGGGAGCACAGATACGCAGTATTTT

size: many
D: -
J: TRBJ1-2
V: TRBV20-1
CDR3: CSARMWEGYGYTF
DNA: TGCAGTGCTAGGATGTGGGAGGGCTATGGCTACACCTTC

size: -
D: TRBD1
J: TRBJ1-1
V: TRBV20-1
CDR3: CSFDRVNTEAFF
DNA: TGCAGTTTCGACAGGGTCAACACTGAAGCTTTCTTT

size: many
D: TRBD1
J: TRBJ1-1
V: TRBV15
CDR3: CATSTRQGRNTEAFF
DNA: TGTGCCACCAGCACCCGACAGGGTAGGAACACTGAAGCTTTCTTT

size: many
D: -
J: TRBJ2-2
V: TRBV5-1
CDR3: CASRFYSVAGLGELFF
DNA: TGCGCCAGCAGGTTTTATTCCGTGGCTGGACTCGGGGAGCTGTTTTTT

size: many
D: TRBD1
J: TRBJ1-3
V: TRBV2
CDR3: CASSALRSGGISGNTIYF
DNA: TGTGCCAGCAGTGCGTTACGATCAGGGGGCATCTCTGGAAACACCATATATTTT

size: few
D: -
J: TRBJ2-3
V: TRBV5-5
CDR3: CEGTGPPTDTQYF
DNA: TGTGAGGGGACGGGGCCACCCACAGATACGCAGTATTTT

size: many
D: -
J: TRBJ1-6
V: TRBV6-1
CDR3: CATRDGYNSPLHF
DNA: TGTGCCACCCGGGACGGATATAATTCACCCCTCCACTTT

size: many
D: -
J: TRBJ1-3
V: TRBV5-1
CDR3: CASSLKGVAGNTIYF
DNA: TGCGCCAGCAGCTTGAAGGGTGTGGCTGGAAACACCATATATTTT

size: few
D: TRBD2
J: TRBJ2-1
V: TRBV5-1
CDR3: CASSLASGRDEQFF
DNA: TGCGCCAGCAGCTTGGCTAGCGGGAGGGATGAGCAGTTCTTC

size: -
D: -
J: TRBJ2-1
V: TRBV29-1
CDR3: CSVKAGHNEQFF
DNA: TGCAGCGTTAAAGCGGGTCATAATGAGCAGTTCTTC

size: many
D: -
J: TRBJ2-7
V: TRBV28
CDR3: CASSFVLSSYEQYF
DNA: TGTGCCAGCAGTTTCGTCCTGAGCTCCTACGAGCAGTACTTC

size: many
D: -
J: TRBJ2-5
V: TRBV25-1
CDR3: CASSERGSFETQYF
DNA: TGTGCCAGCAGTGAAAGAGGCAGCTTCGAGACCCAGTACTTC

size: many
D: TRBD1
J: TRBJ1-1
V: TRBV28
CDR3: CASTIQGATANTEAFF
DNA: TGTGCCAGCACCATACAGGGGGCGACGGCGAACACTGAAGCTTTCTTT

size: -
D: -
J: TRBJ2-5
V: TRBV27
CDR3: CASSLYGGLLETQYF
DNA: TGTGCCAGCAGTTTATATGGGGGGCTATTGGAGACCCAGTACTTC

size: -
D: -
J: TRBJ1-2
V: TRBV3-1
CDR3: CASSQTGPGYTF
DNA: TGTGCCAGCAGCCAAACAGGGCCTGGCTACACCTTC

size: many
D: TRBD2
J: TRBJ2-7
V: TRBV5-1
CDR3: CASSPGLADQQYF
DNA: TGCGCCAGCAGCCCCGGACTAGCGGACCAGCAGTACTTC

size: many
D: -
J: TRBJ2-3
V: TRBV5-1
CDR3: CASSLGRGSLDTQYF
DNA: TGCGCCAGCAGCTTGGGCAGGGGATCCCTAGATACGCAGTATTTT

size: -
D: -
J: TRBJ2-1
V: TRBV14
CDR3: CASSPSASFSQFF
DNA: TGTGCCAGCAGTCCTAGCGCGTCCTTCTCCCAGTTCTTC

size: many
D: TRBD1
J: TRBJ1-2
V: TRBV20-1
CDR3: CSAWDSGTYGYTF
DNA: TGCAGTGCCTGGGACAGCGGAACCTATGGCTACACCTTC

size: many
D: -
J: TRBJ2-7
V: TRBV27
CDR3: CASSSQVSYEQYF
DNA: TGTGCCAGCAGTTCGCAGGTGTCCTACGAGCAGTACTTC

size: -
D: TRBD2
J: TRBJ2-1
V: TRBV20-1
CDR3: CSARGTSGRDAISYNEQFF
DNA: TGCAGTGCCCGAGGGACTAGCGGGAGGGATGCTATCTCCTACAATGAGCAGTTCTTC

size: many
D: -
J: TRBJ2-7
V: TRBV4-1
CDR3: CASSQVASYEQYF
DNA: TGCGCCAGCAGCCAAGTGGCCTCCTACGAGCAGTACTTC

size: many
D: -
J: TRBJ1-1
V: TRBV12-3/TRBV12-4
CDR3: CASSLGGLEAFF
DNA: TGTGCCAGCAGTTTAGGGGGCCTTGAAGCTTTCTTT

size: few
D: -
J: TRBJ2-2
V: TRBV7-6
CDR3: CASSSLYGRSGELFF
DNA: TGTGCCAGCAGTTCCCTTTACGGGAGATCCGGGGAGCTGTTTTTT

size: -
D: TRBD1
J: TRBJ2-3
V: TRBV5-1
CDR3: CASSLATRTGNTDTQYF
DNA: TGCGCCAGCAGCTTGGCAACGAGGACAGGCAACACAGATACGCAGTATTTT

size: few
D: TRBD2
J: TRBJ2-1
V: TRBV7-3
CDR3: CASSRTSATYNEQFF
DNA: TGTGCCAGCAGCAGGACTAGCGCGACCTACAATGAGCAGTTCTTC

size: few
D: -
J: TRBJ2-5
V: TRBV12-3/TRBV12-4
CDR3: CASSGGLQETQYF
DNA: TGTGCCAGCAGTGGAGGGCTCCAAGAGACCCAGTACTTC

size: -
D: TRBD2
J: TRBJ2-1
V: TRBV27
CDR3: CASRRNSGRAPYNEQFF
DNA: TGTGCCAGCAGACGGAATAGCGGGAGGGCCCCCTACAATGAGCAGTTCTTC

size: many
D: TRBD2
J: TRBJ2-3
V: TRBV7-2
CDR3: CASTISGADTQYF
DNA: TGTGCCAGCACCATTAGCGGGGCGGATACGCAGTATTTT

size: -
D: TRBD2
J: TRBJ2-3
V: TRBV7-2
CDR3: CASRGASGMVSQYF
DNA: TGTGCCAGCAGAGGAGCTAGCGGGATGGTGTCGCAGTATTTT

size: many
D: -
J: TRBJ1-5
V: TRBV6-1
CDR3: CASSGNSNQPQHF
DNA: TGTGCCAGCAGTGGAAATAGCAATCAGCCCCAGCATTTT

size: -
D: -
J: TRBJ2-3
V: TRBV4-1
CDR3: CASSQDFLVPPDTQYF
DNA: TGCGCCAGCAGCCAAGATTTCTTAGTTCCCCCAGATACGCAGTATTTT